What follows describes a single TCR beta chain. Its antigen is unknown. Germline loops: CDR1 SQVTM, CDR2 ANQGSEA. With 5 bases clipped from V and 4 bases from J, the junction kept 6 bases outside the gene matches. This CDR3 comprises 13 residues. The record originates from a study of cytomegalovirus exposure and HLA in healthy donors. Study results and caveats: In a later analysis, a missense DCLRE1C variant was linked to TCR beta V- and J-gene trimming. The study put 150 to 200 TCR beta chains on its list as cytomegalovirus-associated. Researchers had no immune exposure information except CMV serostatus available.

The PCR contained 60 Vbeta and 13 Jbeta primers. Authors' data handling: It was a later analysis that counted roughly 79 million unique TCR beta chains, of which roughly 11 million were shared. This table comes from immunoSEQ multiplex PCR, and its TCRdb copy is limited to in-frame clones, with some not included. Clonal size and the V and J genes are those of that table, whereas D and trimming came from the DNA. The sample consists of 85,000 to 110,000 clones, about 71% of them appearing once. This TCR was sampled from a woman in her fifties or sixties in good health and CMV-seronegative. This chain connects TRBV29-1 to TRBJ2-7, with TRBD2 identical over 9 bases. Specimen: PBMCs. Here the CDR3 reads CSVRSSGTYEQYF. DNA of the CDR3: TGCAGCGTTAGGTCTAGCGGGACGTACGAGCAGTACTTC.